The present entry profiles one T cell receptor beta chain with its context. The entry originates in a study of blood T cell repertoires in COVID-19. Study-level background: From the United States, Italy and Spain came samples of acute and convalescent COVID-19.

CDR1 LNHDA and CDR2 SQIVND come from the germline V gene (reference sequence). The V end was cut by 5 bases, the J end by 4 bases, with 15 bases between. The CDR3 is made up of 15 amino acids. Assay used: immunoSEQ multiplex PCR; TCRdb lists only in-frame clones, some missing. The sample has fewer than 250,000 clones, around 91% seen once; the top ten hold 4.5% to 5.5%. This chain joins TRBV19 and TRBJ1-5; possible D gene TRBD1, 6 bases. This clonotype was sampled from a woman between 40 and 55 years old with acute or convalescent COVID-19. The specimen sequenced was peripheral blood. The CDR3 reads CASSPHRDKNQPQHF. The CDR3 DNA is TGTGCCAGTAGTCCCCACCGGGACAAAAATCAGCCCCAGCATTTT.